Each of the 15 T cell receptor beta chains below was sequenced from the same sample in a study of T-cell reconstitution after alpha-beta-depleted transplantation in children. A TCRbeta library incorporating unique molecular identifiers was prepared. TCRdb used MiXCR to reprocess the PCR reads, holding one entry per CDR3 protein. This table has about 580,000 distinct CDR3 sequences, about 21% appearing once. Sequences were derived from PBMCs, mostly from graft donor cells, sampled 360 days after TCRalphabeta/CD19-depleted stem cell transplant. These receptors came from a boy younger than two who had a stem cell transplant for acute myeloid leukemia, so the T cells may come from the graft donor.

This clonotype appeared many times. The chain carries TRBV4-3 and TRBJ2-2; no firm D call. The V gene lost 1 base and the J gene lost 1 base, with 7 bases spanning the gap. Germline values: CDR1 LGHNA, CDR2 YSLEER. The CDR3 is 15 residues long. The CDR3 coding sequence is TGCGCCAGCAGCCAAGGGCCTAGGAACACCGGGGAGCTGTTTTTT. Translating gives CASSQGPRNTGELFF.

The CDR3, as DNA: TGTGCCATCCAAAGACCGGGAACAAGCCCCTACGAGCAGTACTTC. Protein sequence: CAIQRPGTSPYEQYF. The V call is TRBV2, the J call TRBJ2-7; D perhaps matches TRBD2 (5 bases). The CDR3 sequence is 15 residues long. Trimming stripped 10 bases from V and 2 bases from J, with 21 bases between. The germline V gene has CDR1 SNHLY and CDR2 FYNNEI.

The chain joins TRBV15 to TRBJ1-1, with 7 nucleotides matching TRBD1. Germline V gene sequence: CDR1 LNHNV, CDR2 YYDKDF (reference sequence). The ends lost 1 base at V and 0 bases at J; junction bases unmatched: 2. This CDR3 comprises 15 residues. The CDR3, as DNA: TGTGCCACCAGCAGAGTTGACAGGGTGAACACTGAAGCTTTCTTT. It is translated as CATSRVDRVNTEAFF.

CDR3 DNA sequence: TGTGCCACCAGCAGAGATGGTTACGACGCCGGGGAGCTGTTTTTT. Translated: CATSRDGYDAGELFF. The genes are TRBV15 and TRBJ2-2; no clear D. Germline values: CDR1 LNHNV, CDR2 YYDKDF (reference sequence). Trimming pared 0 bases from V and 6 bases from J, leaving 11 bases between. CDR3 length: 15 amino acids.

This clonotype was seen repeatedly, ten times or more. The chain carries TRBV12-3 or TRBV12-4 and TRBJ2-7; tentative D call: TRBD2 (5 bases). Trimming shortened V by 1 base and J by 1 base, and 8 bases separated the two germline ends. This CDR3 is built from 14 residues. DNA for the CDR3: TGTGCCAGCAGTTTAGGGACTTATTCCTACGAGCAGTACTTC. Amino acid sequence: CASSLGTYSYEQYF.

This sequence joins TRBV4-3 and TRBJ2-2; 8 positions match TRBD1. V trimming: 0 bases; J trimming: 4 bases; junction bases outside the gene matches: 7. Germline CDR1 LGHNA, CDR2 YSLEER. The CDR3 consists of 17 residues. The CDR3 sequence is CASSQDGRGLGTGELFF. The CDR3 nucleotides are TGCGCCAGCAGCCAAGATGGCAGGGGGCTCGGCACCGGGGAGCTGTTTTTT.

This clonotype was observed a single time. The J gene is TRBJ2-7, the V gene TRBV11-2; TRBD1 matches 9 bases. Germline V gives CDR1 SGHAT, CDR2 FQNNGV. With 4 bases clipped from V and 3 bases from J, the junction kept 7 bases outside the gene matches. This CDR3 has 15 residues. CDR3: CASSSLQGAYYEQYF. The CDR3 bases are TGTGCCAGCAGCTCCCTACAGGGGGCTTACTACGAGCAGTACTTC.

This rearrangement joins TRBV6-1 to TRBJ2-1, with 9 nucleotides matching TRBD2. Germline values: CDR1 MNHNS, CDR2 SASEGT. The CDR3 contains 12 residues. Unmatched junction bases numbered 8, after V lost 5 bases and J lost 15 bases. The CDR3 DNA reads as TGTGCCAGCAGTCCTGAGCGGGGGGTGGTGTTCTTC. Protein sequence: CASSPERGVVFF.

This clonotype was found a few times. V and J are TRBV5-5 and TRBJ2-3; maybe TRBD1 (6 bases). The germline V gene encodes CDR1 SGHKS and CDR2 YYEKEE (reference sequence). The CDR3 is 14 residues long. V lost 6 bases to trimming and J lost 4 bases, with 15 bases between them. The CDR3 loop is CASTTEGVADTQYF. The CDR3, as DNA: TGTGCCAGCACCACTGAGGGGGTCGCAGATACGCAGTATTTT.

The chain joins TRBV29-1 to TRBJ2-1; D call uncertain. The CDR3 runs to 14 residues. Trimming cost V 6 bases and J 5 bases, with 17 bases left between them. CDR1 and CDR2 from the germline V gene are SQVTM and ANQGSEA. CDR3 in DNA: TGCAGCGTCGCCCAAGGGCTAGGAGACAATGAGCAGTTCTTC. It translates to CSVAQGLGDNEQFF.

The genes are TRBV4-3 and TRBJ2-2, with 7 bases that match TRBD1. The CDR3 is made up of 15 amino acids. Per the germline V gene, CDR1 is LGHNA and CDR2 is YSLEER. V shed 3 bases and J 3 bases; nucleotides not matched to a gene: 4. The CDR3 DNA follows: TGCGCCAGCAGCCATGAGGGGGCGGACACCGGGGAGCTGTTTTTT. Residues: CASSHEGADTGELFF.

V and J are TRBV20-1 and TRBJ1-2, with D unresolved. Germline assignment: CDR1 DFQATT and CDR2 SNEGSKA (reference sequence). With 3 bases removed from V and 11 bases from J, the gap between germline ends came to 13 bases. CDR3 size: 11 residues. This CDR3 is CSASERLGYTF. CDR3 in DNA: TGCAGTGCTAGTGAGAGGCTTGGGTACACCTTC.

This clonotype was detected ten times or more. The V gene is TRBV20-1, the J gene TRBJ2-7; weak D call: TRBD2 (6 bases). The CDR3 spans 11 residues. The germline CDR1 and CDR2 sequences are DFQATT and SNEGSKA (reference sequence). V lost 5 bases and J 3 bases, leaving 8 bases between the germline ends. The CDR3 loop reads CSALTSYEQYF. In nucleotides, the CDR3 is TGCAGTGCTTTGACTAGCTACGAGCAGTACTTC.

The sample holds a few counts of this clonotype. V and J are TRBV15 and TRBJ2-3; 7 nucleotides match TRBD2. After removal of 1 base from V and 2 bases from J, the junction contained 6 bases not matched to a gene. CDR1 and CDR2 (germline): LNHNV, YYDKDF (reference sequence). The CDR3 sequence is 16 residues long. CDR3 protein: CATSRVGRGYTDTQYF. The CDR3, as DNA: TGTGCCACCAGCAGAGTGGGGCGGGGGTACACAGATACGCAGTATTTT.

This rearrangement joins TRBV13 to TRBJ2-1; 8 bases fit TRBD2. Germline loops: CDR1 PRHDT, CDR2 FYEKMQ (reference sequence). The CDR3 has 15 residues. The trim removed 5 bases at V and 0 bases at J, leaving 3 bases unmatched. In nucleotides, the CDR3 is TGTGCCAGCAGCCGACTAGCGTTCTCCTACAATGAGCAGTTCTTC. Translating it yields CASSRLAFSYNEQFF. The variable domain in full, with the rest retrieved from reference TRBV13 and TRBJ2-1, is AAGVIQSPRHLIKEKRETATLKCYPIPRHDTVYWYQQGPGQDPQFLISFYEKMQSDKGSIPDRFSAQQFSDYHSELNMSSLELGDSALYFCASSRLAFSYNEQFFGPGTRLTVL.